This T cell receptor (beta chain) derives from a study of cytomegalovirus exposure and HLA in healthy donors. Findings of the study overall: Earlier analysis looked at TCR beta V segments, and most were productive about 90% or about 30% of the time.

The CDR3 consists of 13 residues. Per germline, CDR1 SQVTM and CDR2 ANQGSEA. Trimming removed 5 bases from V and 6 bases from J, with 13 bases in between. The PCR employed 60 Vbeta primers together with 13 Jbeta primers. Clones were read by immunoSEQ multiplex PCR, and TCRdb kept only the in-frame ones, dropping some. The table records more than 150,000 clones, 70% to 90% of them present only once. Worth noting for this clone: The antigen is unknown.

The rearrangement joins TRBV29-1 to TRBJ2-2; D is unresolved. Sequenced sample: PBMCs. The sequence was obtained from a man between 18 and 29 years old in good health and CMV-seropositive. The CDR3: CSVLGARAGELFF. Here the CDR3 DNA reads TGCAGCGTTTTGGGTGCCCGGGCCGGGGAGCTGTTTTTT.